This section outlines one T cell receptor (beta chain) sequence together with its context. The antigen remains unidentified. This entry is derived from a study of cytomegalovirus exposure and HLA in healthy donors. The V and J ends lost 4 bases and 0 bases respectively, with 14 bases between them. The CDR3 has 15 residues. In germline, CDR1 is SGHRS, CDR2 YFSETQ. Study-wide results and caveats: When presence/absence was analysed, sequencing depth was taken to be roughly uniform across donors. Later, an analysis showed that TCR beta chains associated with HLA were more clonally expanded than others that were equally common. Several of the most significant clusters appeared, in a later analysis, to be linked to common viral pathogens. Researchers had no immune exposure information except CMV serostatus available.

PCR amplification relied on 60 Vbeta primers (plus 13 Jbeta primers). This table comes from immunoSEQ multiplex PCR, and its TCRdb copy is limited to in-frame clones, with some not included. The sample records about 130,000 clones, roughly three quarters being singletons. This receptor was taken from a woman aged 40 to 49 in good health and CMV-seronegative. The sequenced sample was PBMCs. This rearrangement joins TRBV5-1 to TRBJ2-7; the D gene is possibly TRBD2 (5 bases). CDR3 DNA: TGCGCCAGCAGCCCCCCGGGGTCGAGCTCCTACGAGCAGTACTTC. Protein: CASSPPGSSSYEQYF. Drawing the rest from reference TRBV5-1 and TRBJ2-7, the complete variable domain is KAGVTQTPRYLIKTRGQQVTLSCSPISGHRSVSWYQQTPGQGLQFLFEYFSETQRNKGNFPGRFSGRQFSNSRSEMNVSTLELGDSALYLCASSPPGSSSYEQYFGPGTRLTVT.